The entry that follows covers one T cell receptor beta chain sequence. Its antigen is still unknown. The record originates from a study of T cell therapy after organ transplantation. Study-level information: Blood for the long-term post-therapy sample came 20 to 29 weeks after therapy.

The protocol was immunoSEQ multiplex PCR, while the TCRdb copy is restricted to in-frame clones and leaves out a portion. The data hold over 20,000 clones, with 84% observed a single time. Time point meaning: 20-29 weeks after completion of therapy. The source material was CD8+ T cells from blood, sampled after autologous CMV-specific T cell therapy. This TCR derives from a human patient who had received a solid organ transplant and had CMV disease. Some T cells may be provided by the graft donor.

The DNA for the CDR3 is TGTGCCAGTACCGGGACGGACACCTACGAGCAGTACTTC. Amino acids: CASTGTDTYEQYF. This sequence joins TRBV7-9 and TRBJ2-7; D may match TRBD1 or TRBD2 (5 bases each). This CDR3 contains 13 residues. The germline gives CDR1 SEHNR, CDR2 FQNEAQ (reference sequence). Trimming left V 9 bases short and J 2 bases short, with 14 bases between.